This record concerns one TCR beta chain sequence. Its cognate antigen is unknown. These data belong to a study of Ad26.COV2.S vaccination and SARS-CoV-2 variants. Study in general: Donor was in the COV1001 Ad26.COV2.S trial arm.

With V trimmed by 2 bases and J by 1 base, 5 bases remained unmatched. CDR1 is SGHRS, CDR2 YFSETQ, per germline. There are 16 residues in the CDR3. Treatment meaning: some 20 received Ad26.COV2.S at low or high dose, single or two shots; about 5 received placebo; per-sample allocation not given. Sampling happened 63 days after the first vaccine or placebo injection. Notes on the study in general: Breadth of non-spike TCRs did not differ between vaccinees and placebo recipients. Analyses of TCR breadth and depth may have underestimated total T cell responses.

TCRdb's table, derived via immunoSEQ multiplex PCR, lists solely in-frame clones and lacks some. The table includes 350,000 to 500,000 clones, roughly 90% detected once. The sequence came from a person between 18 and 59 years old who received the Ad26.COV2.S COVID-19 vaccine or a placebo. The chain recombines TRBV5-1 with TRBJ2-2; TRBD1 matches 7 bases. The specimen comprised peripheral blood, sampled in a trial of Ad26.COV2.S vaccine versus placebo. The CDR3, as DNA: TGCGCCAGCAGCTTACAGGGGCCGAGGAACACCGGGGAGCTGTTTTTT. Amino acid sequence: CASSLQGPRNTGELFF.